Below, one T cell receptor (beta chain) is given with its context. The antigen is unknown. Naive CD8 isolation took CD45RO-negative cells positively selected for CCR7 and excluded terminally differentiated effector memory CD45RA+ cells. The assay ran at deep level. Libraries were prepared by immunoSEQ multiplex PCR; TCRdb keeps only in-frame clonotypes and omits some of them. The repertoire includes about 2.1 million clones, 80% to 95% of them detected once, and under 2% sits in the top ten. This entry is derived from a study of shared clonotypes between healthy human individuals. Study-wide points: Lower generation probabilities were found for non-shared clonotypes than for those shared by all four donors. Richness estimates generally favored naive over memory subsets. A small donor pool kept down the genetic and exposure-history diversity that was represented.

This CDR3 is built from 17 residues. Germline CDR1 SGHTA, CDR2 FQGNSA. Trimming removed 2 bases from V and 0 bases from J; junction bases left unmatched: 4. The V gene is TRBV7-2, the J gene TRBJ2-7; TRBD2 matches 13 bases. This sequence was found in a man aged 18 to 29 in good health. Some clones in this sample may be carry-over from other donors' samples. Sequencing was carried out using naive CD8+ T cells from PBMCs. The CDR3 DNA sequence: TGTGCCAGCAGCTTACGACTAGCGGGAGGTCTCTCCTACGAGCAGTACTTC. Translating gives CASSLRLAGGLSYEQYF.